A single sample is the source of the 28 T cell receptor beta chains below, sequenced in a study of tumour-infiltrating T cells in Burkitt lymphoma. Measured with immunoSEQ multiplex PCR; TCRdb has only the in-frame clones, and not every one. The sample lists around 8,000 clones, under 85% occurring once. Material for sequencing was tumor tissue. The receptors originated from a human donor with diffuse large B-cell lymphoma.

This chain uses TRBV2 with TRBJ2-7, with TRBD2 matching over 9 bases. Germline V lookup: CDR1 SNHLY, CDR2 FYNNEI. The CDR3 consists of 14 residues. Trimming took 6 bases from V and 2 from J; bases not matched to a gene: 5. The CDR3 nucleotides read TGTGCCAGCAGCGCGGGACTAGCACCCTACGAGCAGTACTTC. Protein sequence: CASSAGLAPYEQYF.

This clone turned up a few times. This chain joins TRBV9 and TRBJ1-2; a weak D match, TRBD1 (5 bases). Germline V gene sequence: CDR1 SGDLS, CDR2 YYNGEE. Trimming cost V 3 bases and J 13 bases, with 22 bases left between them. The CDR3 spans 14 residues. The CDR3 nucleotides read TGTGCCAGCAGCGCCAATCCTTCGAGGGGTACTTCCACCTTC. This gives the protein CASSANPSRGTSTF.

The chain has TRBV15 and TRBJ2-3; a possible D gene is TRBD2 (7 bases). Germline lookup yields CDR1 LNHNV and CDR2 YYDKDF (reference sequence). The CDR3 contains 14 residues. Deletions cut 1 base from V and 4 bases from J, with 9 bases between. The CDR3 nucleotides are TGTGCCACCAGCAGAGGGGAGGGGGCAGATACGCAGTATTTT. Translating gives CATSRGEGADTQYF.

The CDR3 region is CASSGQARETQYF. CDR3 nucleotides: TGTGCCAGCAGCGGACAGGCGAGAGAGACCCAGTACTTC. The chain uses TRBV5-4 and TRBJ2-5, with 7 bases aligning to TRBD1. This CDR3 comprises 13 residues. Germline CDR1 SGHNT, CDR2 YYREEE (reference sequence). V shed 4 bases, J shed 4 bases, and the junction held 4 bases outside the gene matches.

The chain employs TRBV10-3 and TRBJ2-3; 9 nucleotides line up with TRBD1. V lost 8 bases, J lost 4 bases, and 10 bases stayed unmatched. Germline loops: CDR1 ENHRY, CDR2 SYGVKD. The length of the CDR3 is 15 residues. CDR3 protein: CAIGRWTGDSDTQYF. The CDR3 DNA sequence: TGTGCCATCGGCCGTTGGACAGGGGATTCAGATACGCAGTATTTT.

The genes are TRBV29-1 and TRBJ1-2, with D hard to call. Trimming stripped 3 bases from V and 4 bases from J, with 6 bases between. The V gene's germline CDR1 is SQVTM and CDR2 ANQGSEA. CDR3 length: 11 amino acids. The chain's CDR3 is CSVDSSYGYTF. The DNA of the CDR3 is TGCAGCGTTGACAGCAGCTATGGCTACACCTTC.

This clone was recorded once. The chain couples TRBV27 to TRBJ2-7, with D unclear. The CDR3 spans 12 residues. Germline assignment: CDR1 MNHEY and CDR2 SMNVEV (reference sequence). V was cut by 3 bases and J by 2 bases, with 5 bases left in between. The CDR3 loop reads CASSFDTYEQYF. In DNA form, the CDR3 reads TGTGCCAGCAGTTTCGACACCTACGAGCAGTACTTC.

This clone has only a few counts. CDR3: CSADKNTEAFF. The CDR3 region has the DNA TGCAGTGCCGATAAGAACACTGAAGCTTTCTTT. This chain joins TRBV20-1 and TRBJ1-1; D is unresolved. The germline V gene encodes CDR1 DFQATT and CDR2 SNEGSKA (reference sequence). The CDR3 loop spans 11 amino acids. V was trimmed by 6 bases and J by 1 base, leaving 6 bases between them.

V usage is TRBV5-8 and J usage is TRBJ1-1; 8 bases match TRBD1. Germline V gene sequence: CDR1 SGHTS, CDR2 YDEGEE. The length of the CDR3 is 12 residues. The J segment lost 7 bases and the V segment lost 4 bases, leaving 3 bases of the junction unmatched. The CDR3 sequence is CASSIRGLEAFF. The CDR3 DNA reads TGTGCCAGCAGCATCAGGGGGCTTGAAGCTTTCTTT.

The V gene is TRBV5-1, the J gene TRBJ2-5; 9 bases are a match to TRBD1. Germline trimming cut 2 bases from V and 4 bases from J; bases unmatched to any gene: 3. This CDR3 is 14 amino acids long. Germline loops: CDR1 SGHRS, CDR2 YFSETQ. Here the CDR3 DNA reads TGCGCCAGCAGCTTAAGACAGGGGGGAGAGACCCAGTACTTC. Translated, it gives CASSLRQGGETQYF.

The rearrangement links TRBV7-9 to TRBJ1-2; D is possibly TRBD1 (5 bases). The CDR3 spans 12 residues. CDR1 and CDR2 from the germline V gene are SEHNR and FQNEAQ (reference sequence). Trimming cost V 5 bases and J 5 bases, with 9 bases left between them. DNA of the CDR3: TGTGCCAGCAGCCTGGAGGGGTATGGCTACACCTTC. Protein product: CASSLEGYGYTF.

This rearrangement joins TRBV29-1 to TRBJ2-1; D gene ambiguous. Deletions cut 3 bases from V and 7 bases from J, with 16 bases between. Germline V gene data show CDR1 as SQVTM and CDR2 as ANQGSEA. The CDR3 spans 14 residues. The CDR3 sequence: CSVDRSLSTNEQFF. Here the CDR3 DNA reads TGCAGCGTTGATCGGTCTTTAAGTACTAATGAGCAGTTCTTC.

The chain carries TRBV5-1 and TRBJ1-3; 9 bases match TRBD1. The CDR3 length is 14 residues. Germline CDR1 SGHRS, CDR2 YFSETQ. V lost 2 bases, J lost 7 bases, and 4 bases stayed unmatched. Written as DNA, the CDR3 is TGCGCCAGCAGCTTAACAGGGGGCGGGAACACCATATATTTT. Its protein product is CASSLTGGGNTIYF.

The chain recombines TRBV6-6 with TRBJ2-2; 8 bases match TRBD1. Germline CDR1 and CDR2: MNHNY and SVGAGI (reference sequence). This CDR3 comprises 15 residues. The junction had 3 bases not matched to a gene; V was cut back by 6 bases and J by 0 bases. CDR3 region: CASSLDRANTGELFF. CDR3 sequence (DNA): TGTGCCAGCAGCCTGGACAGGGCGAACACCGGGGAGCTGTTTTTT.

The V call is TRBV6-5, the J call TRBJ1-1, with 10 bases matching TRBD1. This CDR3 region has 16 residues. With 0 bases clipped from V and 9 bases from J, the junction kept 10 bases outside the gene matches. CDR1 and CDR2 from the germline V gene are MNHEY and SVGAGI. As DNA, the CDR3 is TGTGCCAGCAGTTACTCGATAGTAAGGGACAGGGGCCAAGCTTTCTTT. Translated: CASSYSIVRDRGQAFF.

CDR3 region: CASSFGTYSNQPQHF. CDR3 coding DNA: TGTGCCAGCAGCTTCGGCACCTATAGCAATCAGCCCCAGCATTTT. This chain uses TRBV5-6 with TRBJ1-5; D remains unclear. V was pared by 2 bases and J by 0 bases, with 9 bases between. CDR1 SGHDT and CDR2 YYEEEE come from the germline V gene. The CDR3 covers 15 residues.

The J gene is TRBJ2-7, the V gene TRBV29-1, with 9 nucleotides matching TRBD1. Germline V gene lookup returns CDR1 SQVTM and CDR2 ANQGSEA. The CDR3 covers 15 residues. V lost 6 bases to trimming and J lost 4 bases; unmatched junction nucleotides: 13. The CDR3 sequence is CSVTTGGGGTYEQYF. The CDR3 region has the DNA TGCAGCGTCACGACAGGGGGAGGGGGAACATACGAGCAGTACTTC.

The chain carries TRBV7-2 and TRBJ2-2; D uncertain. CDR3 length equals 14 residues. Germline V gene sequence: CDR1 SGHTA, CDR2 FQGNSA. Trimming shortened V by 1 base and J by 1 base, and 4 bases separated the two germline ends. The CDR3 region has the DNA TGTGCCAGCAGCTTAGACCAGAACACCGGGGAGCTGTTTTTT. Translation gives CASSLDQNTGELFF.

This CDR3 is CASSSTSSGNTIYF. The CDR3 bases are TGTGCCAGCAGCTCGACCTCCTCTGGAAACACCATATATTTT. The gene calls are TRBV7-9 and TRBJ1-3; no definite D call. Trimming took 4 bases from V and 0 from J, leaving 7 bases between them. The CDR3 covers 14 residues. Per the germline V gene, CDR1 is SEHNR and CDR2 is FQNEAQ (reference sequence).

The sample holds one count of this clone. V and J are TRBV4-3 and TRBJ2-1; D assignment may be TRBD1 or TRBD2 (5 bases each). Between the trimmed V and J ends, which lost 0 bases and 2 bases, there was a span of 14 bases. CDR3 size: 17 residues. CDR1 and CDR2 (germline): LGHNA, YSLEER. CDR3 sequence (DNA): TGCGCCAGCAGCCAAGATGGGGGAGCTATCCCCTACAATGAGCAGTTCTTC. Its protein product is CASSQDGGAIPYNEQFF.

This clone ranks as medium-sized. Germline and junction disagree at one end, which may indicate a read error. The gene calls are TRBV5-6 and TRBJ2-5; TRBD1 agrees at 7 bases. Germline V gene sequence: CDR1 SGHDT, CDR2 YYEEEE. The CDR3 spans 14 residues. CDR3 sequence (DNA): TGTGCCAGCAGCCATGGGGACAGTCGAGAGGCCCAGTACTTC. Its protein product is CASSHGDSREAQYF.

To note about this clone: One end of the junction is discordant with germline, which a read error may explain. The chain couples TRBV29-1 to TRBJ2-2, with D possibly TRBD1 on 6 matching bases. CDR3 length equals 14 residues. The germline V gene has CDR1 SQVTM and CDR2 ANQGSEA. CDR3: CSVEGTENTEELFF. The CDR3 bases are TGCAGCGTTGAAGGGACAGAGAACACCGAGGAGCTGTTTTTT.

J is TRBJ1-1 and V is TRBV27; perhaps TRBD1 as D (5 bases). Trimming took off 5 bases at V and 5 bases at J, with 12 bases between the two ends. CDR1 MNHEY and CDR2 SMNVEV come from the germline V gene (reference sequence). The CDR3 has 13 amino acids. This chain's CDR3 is CASSPSEGTEAFF. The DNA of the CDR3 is TGTGCCAGCAGTCCCTCCGAGGGGACTGAAGCTTTCTTT.

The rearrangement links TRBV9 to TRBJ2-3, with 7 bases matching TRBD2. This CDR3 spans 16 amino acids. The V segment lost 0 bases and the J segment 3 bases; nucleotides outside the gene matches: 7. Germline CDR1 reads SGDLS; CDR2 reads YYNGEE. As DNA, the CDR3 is TGTGCCAGCAGCGTAGAGGCGGGGGTGGCAACAGATACGCAGTATTTT. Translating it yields CASSVEAGVATDTQYF.

CDR3: CASSPRRRLMNTEAFF. The CDR3 DNA sequence: TGTGCCAGTAGTCCCCGGCGGAGACTTATGAACACTGAAGCTTTCTTT. The chain uses TRBV19 and TRBJ1-1; D ambiguous. The germline gives CDR1 LNHDA, CDR2 SQIVND (reference sequence). V gave up 5 bases and J gave up 0 bases, with 16 bases separating them. The CDR3 totals 16 residues.

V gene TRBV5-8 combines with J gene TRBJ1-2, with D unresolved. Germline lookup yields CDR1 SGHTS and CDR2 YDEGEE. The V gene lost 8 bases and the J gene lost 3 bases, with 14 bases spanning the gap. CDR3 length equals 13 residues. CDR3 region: CASTGSGDYGYTF. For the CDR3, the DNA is TGTGCCAGTACGGGGAGCGGTGACTATGGCTACACCTTC. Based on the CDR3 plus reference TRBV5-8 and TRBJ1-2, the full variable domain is EAGVTQSPTHLIKTRGQQATLRCSPISGHTSVYWYQQALGLGLQFLLWYDEGEERNRGNFPPRFSGRQFPNYSSELNVNALELEDSALYLCASTGSGDYGYTFGSGTRLTVV.

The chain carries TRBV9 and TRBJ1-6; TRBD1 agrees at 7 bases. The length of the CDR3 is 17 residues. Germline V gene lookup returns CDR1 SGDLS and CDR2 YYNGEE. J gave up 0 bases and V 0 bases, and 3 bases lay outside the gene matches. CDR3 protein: CASSVEGASSYNSPLHF. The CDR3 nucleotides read TGTGCCAGCAGCGTAGAGGGGGCGAGCTCCTATAATTCACCCCTCCACTTT.

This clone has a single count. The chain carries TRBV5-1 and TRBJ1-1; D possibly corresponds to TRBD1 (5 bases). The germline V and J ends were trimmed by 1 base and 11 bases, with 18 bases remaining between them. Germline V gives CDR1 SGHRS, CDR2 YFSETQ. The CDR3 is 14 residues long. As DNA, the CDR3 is TGCGCCAGCAGCTTGAGGCCCGGACCTTGGGGGGCTTTCTTT. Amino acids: CASSLRPGPWGAFF.